Listed below are T cell receptor beta chains from one sample, sequenced in a study of cytomegalovirus exposure and HLA in healthy donors. Some clones are missing from TCRdb's copy, which holds only in-frame ones; the method was immunoSEQ multiplex PCR. Its table records about 200,000 clones. Sequenced: PBMCs. The receptor set was obtained from a young man in good health and CMV-seronegative. CDR3s include the opening cysteine and the closing phenylalanine or tryptophan. The D gene is left open where the match is weak.

V: TRBV27; D: -; J: TRBJ2-7; DNA: TGTGCCAGCAGCCAGCAGTTTCCTGGGGGCGGGTCCTACGAGCAGTACTTC; CDR3: CASSQQFPGGGSYEQYF
V: TRBV6-1; D: -; J: TRBJ2-1; DNA: TGTGCCAGCAGTCCCCGGACTTCCTACAATGAGCAGTTCTTC; CDR3: CASSPRTSYNEQFF
V: TRBV27; D: TRBD1; J: TRBJ2-5; DNA: TGTGCCAGCAGTCACACACAGGGGCTCCAAGAGACCCAGTACTTC; CDR3: CASSHTQGLQETQYF
V: TRBV5-1; D: -; J: TRBJ1-5; DNA: TGCGCCAGCAGCTCGGGCCAGCCGGGGTGGCCCCAGCATTTT; CDR3: CASSSGQPGWPQHF
V: TRBV5-1; D: TRBD2; J: TRBJ2-7; DNA: TGCGCCAGCAGCCGCCTAAGTTCCGGACTAGCGGGAACTGCCGAGCAGTACTTC; CDR3: CASSRLSSGLAGTAEQYF
V: TRBV5-1; D: TRBD1; J: TRBJ1-2; DNA: TGCGCCAGCAGCGAGGGGGCTGGCTATGGCTACACCTTC; CDR3: CASSEGAGYGYTF
V: TRBV5-1; D: TRBD2; J: TRBJ2-7; DNA: TGCGCCAGCAGCCCCCTAGCGGGAGGGCCGTACGAGCAGTACTTC; CDR3: CASSPLAGGPYEQYF
V: TRBV27; D: TRBD2; J: TRBJ2-2; DNA: TGTGCCAGCAGTAGACGGACTAGCGGGATTTCCGGGGAGCTGTTTTTT; CDR3: CASSRRTSGISGELFF
V: TRBV9; D: -; J: TRBJ2-2; DNA: TGTGCCAGCAGCGTAGGGGGAGGCACCGGGGAGCTGTTTTTT; CDR3: CASSVGGGTGELFF
V: TRBV6-4; D: TRBD1; J: TRBJ1-2; DNA: TGTGCCAGCAGTGACTCGATGGACAGGGGGCTTAATGGCTACACCTTC; CDR3: CASSDSMDRGLNGYTF
V: TRBV5-5; D: TRBD2; J: TRBJ2-1; DNA: TGTGCCAGCAGCTTGGGGGACTACCGCTCCTACAATGAGCAGTTCTTC; CDR3: CASSLGDYRSYNEQFF
V: TRBV19; D: TRBD1; J: TRBJ1-6; DNA: TGTGCCAGTCACAGGGGCCCCTATAATTCACCCCTCCACTTT; CDR3: CASHRGPYNSPLHF
V: TRBV9; D: -; J: TRBJ2-1; DNA: TGTGCCAGCAGCCACCCCGTTGATGCGGAAAGCAATGAGCAGTTCTTC; CDR3: CASSHPVDAESNEQFF
V: TRBV7-6; D: TRBD1; J: TRBJ1-2; DNA: TGTGCCAGCAGCTCACAGGGGGCGCAGGGCTATGGCTACACCTTC; CDR3: CASSSQGAQGYGYTF
V: TRBV6-5; D: TRBD1; J: TRBJ2-7; DNA: TGTGCCAGCAGTTACTCCGGGACAGAACTCTACGAGCAGTACTTC; CDR3: CASSYSGTELYEQYF
V: TRBV4-1; D: -; J: TRBJ1-1; DNA: TGCGCCAGCAGCCAAGAGCGGGCGGGGAAGGGGACTGAAGCTTTCTTT; CDR3: CASSQERAGKGTEAFF
V: TRBV5-1; D: -; J: TRBJ1-5; DNA: TGCGCCAGCAGTCTCGATCAGGGCCAGGGTCAGCCCCAGCATTTT; CDR3: CASSLDQGQGQPQHF
V: TRBV9; D: -; J: TRBJ2-7; DNA: TGTGCCAGCAGCGTAGGGGGGCTAGAGGGCGACGAGCAGTACTTC; CDR3: CASSVGGLEGDEQYF
V: TRBV5-1; D: TRBD1; J: TRBJ1-1; DNA: TGCGCCAGCAGCCTCCAGACAGGGGAGACCACTGAAGCTTTCTTT; CDR3: CASSLQTGETTEAFF
V: TRBV27; D: -; J: TRBJ1-6; DNA: TGTGCCAGCAGTCGTGCCGGGACTTCAACCTCACCCCTCCACTTT; CDR3: CASSRAGTSTSPLHF
V: TRBV2; D: -; J: TRBJ1-2; DNA: TGTGCCAGCAGTGAACGTAGGGACAAGGTAGTCGGCTACACCTTC; CDR3: CASSERRDKVVGYTF
V: TRBV10-3; D: -; J: TRBJ1-5; DNA: TGTGCCATCAGTGAGCCTGGACAGTCTCAGCCCCAGCATTTT; CDR3: CAISEPGQSQPQHF